This T cell receptor beta chain was sequenced during a study of T cell responses to AZD1222 COVID-19 vaccine. Findings and caveats of the study: In all cases, repertoires were sampled only after the peak T cell response.

This clone was seen just once. Its antigen remains unidentified. Sequencing used immunoSEQ multiplex PCR; TCRdb keeps in-frame clones, though not all of them. There are around 100,000 clones in the sample; 90% to 95% occur only once, and 45% lies in the top ten. Sequencing used peripheral blood, obtained on day 0 of AZD1222 vaccination. This clonotype originated in an adult in good health.

CDR3 nucleotides: TGTGCCAGCAAGGAAAGGGATGAGGTGACCCAGTACTTC. It specifies CASKERDEVTQYF. This rearrangement joins TRBV5-4 to TRBJ2-5; D is unresolved. The V and J ends lost 6 bases and 7 bases respectively, with 16 bases between them. This CDR3 region has 13 residues. Germline V gene lookup returns CDR1 SGHNT and CDR2 YYREEE (reference sequence).